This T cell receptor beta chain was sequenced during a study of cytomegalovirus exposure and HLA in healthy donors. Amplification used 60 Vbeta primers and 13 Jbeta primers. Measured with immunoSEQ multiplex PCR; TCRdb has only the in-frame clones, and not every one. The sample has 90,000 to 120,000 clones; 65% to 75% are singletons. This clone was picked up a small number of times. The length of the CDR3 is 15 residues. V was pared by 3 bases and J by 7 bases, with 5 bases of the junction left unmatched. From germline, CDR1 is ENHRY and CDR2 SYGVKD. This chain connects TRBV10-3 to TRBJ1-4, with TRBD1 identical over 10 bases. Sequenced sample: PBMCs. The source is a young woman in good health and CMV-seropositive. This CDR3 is CAISDGTGEGEKLFF. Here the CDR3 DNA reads TGTGCCATCAGTGACGGGACAGGGGAAGGTGAAAAACTGTTTTTT.